The entry below gives a single T cell receptor (beta chain) sequence along with its context. As yet, its antigen is unknown. These data originate in a study of OX40 agonist ivuxolimab in advanced cancers. About the study: A mean age of roughly 62 years, range about 23 to 90, was recorded, and about 83% were male.

The CDR3 has 12 amino acids. Trimming stripped 7 bases from V and 4 bases from J, with 9 bases between. Germline V lookup: CDR1 MNHEY, CDR2 SVGAGI. Libraries were prepared by immunoSEQ multiplex PCR; TCRdb keeps only in-frame clonotypes and omits some of them. Here the sample spans approximately 65,000 clones, roughly 84% being singletons. General study points: Expanded clones belonging to CD8+ T cells outnumbered, on average, those of CD4+. What antigens the expanded peripheral T cells recognized was never established. Partial responders at 0.1-3.0 mg/kg had among the lowest clonal expansion.

This specimen was CD4+ or CD8+ T cells sorted from blood, taken in a trial of the OX40 agonist ivuxolimab. The chain combines TRBV6-5 with TRBJ2-3, with D perhaps TRBD1 (6 bases). The clonotype comes from an adult with an advanced solid tumor such as melanoma, head and neck, liver or kidney cancer. For the CDR3, the DNA is TGTGCCAGCACCAACAGGGCAGATACGCAGTATTTT. Translated: CASTNRADTQYF.